The present T cell receptor (beta chain) was sequenced within a study of blood T cells in healthy people across ages. The study's findings and limits: TCR beta diversity per million T cells fell roughly linearly with age. Nothing was known about donor CMV status, and this possibly confounded expanded clonotype changes.

The CDR3 runs 13 residues. Germline V gene sequence: CDR1 MNHEY, CDR2 SVGEGT. With 2 bases removed from V and 11 bases from J, the gap between germline ends came to 15 bases. This clonotype was picked up a small number of times. Its antigen is not identified. A second PCR, run for 7 to 11 cycles, used a sample-barcoded 5' primer plus a J-beta primer mix. MiXCR was run by TCRdb on the 5' RACE reads, yielding one entry per CDR3 protein. The sample includes more than 450,000 distinct CDR3 sequences, around 27% of them seen just once. No fewer than 6 micrograms of total RNA were isolated from every sample. The sample also formed part of further work on T cells of mothers and their children. As that study records: TCR recombination output is shaped by thymic selection similarly in related and unrelated pairs.

Input material: blood. This clonotype was obtained from a boy aged 2-15 years in good health. This chain joins TRBV6-2 or TRBV6-3 and TRBJ2-5; D gene unclear. The CDR3: CASSYPTPMEQYF. CDR3 coding DNA: TGTGCCAGCAGTTACCCGACTCCGATGGAGCAGTACTTC.